This T cell receptor beta chain originates from a study of shared clonotypes between healthy human individuals. Study context: Donor ages ranged 18 to 49 years: a couple of women, a few men.

Authors' methods: Filtering differed, since immunoSEQ gave only junction sequences and no quality scores. TCRdb's copy holds only in-frame clones and misses some; the assay was immunoSEQ multiplex PCR. Clone size and the V and J calls come from that table; the DNA yielded D and trimming. The sample lists about 480,000 clones, 79% seen once, with around 13% in the top ten. A remark on this clone: Its antigen remains unknown.

General study points: Investigators collected only blood, and repertoires in tissues likely differ.

The clonotype originates from a woman aged 40 to 50 in good health. Some clones in this sample may be carry-over from other donors' samples. The specimen was PBMCs.

CDR3 bases: TGTGCCAGCAGCCTACGGGACCGAGCCTACGAGCAGTACTTC. Translating gives CASSLRDRAYEQYF. V gene TRBV4-2 combines with J gene TRBJ2-7; either TRBD1 or TRBD2 may fit D (5 bases each). V lost 4 bases and J 2 bases, leaving 12 bases between the germline ends. The CDR3 is 14 amino acids. Germline CDR1 LGHNA, CDR2 YNFKEQ.